This section outlines one T cell receptor beta chain sequence together with its context. Its antigen is not known. The sample's time point: peripheral blood 6 weeks after treatment start. The V and J ends lost 3 bases and 6 bases respectively, with 9 bases between them. There are 13 residues in the CDR3. CDR1 is SGHTA, CDR2 FQGNSA, per germline. The data are from a study of PD-L1 blockade in urothelial cancer. The overall study: When patients started atezolizumab at some point between 2014 and 2015, it was given at 1,200 mg intravenously every 3 weeks. When blood samples were assessed, the median T cell count was 120,000 to 150,000.

Study findings and constraints: Sub-median blood TCR clonality before treatment predicted longer survival. Patients who had durable benefit saw their tumor-associated blood clones expand more at 3 weeks.

Using immunoSEQ multiplex PCR, the repertoire was profiled, and TCRdb retains in-frame clones only, with some absent. The table lists 45,000 to 50,000 clones, more than 80% of them singletons. The sample consisted of PBMCs, taken around atezolizumab (anti-PD-L1) treatment. This chain joins TRBV7-2 and TRBJ2-1, with no clear D. This clonotype was obtained from a man between 70 and 80 years old with urothelial cancer. CDR3 protein: CASSLSLANEQFF. For the CDR3, the DNA is TGTGCCAGCAGCTTGTCACTCGCCAATGAGCAGTTCTTC.